The 21 T cell receptor beta chains reported below all come from one sample, sequenced in a study of T-cell memory formation after mild COVID-19 (dated by TCRdb to about 2021). Library method: 5' RACE. Instrument on record: Illumina NovaSeq 6000. TCRdb trimmed the raw reads at Q25, called clones with MiXCR and kept productive beta chains. Entries that share a CDR3 protein sequence are merged under the most common genes and DNA. Present in this sample are around 410,000 distinct CDR3 sequences, more than 20% of which were seen just once. The ten largest clones add up to about an eighth of the sample. Sample: PBMCs or a T cell subset sorted from them (not recorded which). Receptors originate from an adult woman who had mild COVID-19 (a few samples of this study predate the infection). The sample titles of this study are shuffled in the database, so cell type and time point are left out; the donor was told from shared clones.

The chain carries TRBV11-2 and TRBJ2-1, with D uncertain. The V end lost 0 bases, the J end lost 0 bases, and 6 bases lay between the germline ends. This CDR3 region has 15 residues. CDR1 is SGHAT and CDR2 is FQNNGV in the germline V gene. The CDR3 is CASSLDRPSYNEQFF. CDR3 bases: TGTGCCAGCAGCTTAGACCGTCCCTCCTACAATGAGCAGTTCTTC.

The sample holds a few counts of this clonotype. J is TRBJ2-7 and V is TRBV23-1; 11 nucleotides line up with TRBD1. TRBV23-1 belongs to the ORF category, with a function that is uncertain. The trim removed 5 bases at V and 5 bases at J, leaving 5 bases unmatched. CDR3 size: 14 residues. CDR3 in amino acids: CASSYPGQGDEQYF. In DNA form, the CDR3 reads TGCGCCAGCAGTTACCCGGGACAGGGGGACGAGCAGTACTTC.

This clonotype has a handful of counts. The chain joins TRBV6-5 to TRBJ2-2; no reliable D call. The CDR3 extends over 12 amino acids. The germline V gene has CDR1 MNHEY and CDR2 SVGAGI. Trimming left V 7 bases short and J 5 bases short, with 8 bases between. For the CDR3, the DNA is TGTGCCAGCATAGAATGGACCGGGGAGCTGTTTTTT. This encodes CASIEWTGELFF.

In its sample, this clonotype was seen a few times. The rearrangement links TRBV6-2 or TRBV6-3 to TRBJ1-2; possible D gene TRBD1, 6 bases. V dropped 5 bases and J dropped 3 bases, with 16 bases sitting between them. Per the germline V gene, CDR1 is MNHEY and CDR2 is SVGEGT. The CDR3 length is 15 residues. The CDR3 DNA follows: TGTGCCAGCAGTCGAGACTACAGGGTTGACTATGGCTACACCTTC. Its protein product is CASSRDYRVDYGYTF.

The V gene is TRBV2, the J gene TRBJ2-5; the match to TRBD2 covers 12 bases. Looked up from germline, CDR1 is SNHLY and CDR2 is FYNNEI. The CDR3 is 15 amino acids. With V trimmed by 6 bases and J by 6 bases, 8 bases remained unmatched. The CDR3 DNA follows: TGTGCCAGCAGCGTACTAGCGGGGGGCCAGCAGACCCAGTACTTC. Translating it yields CASSVLAGGQQTQYF.

The genes are TRBV5-1 and TRBJ1-1; D is unresolved. Germline assignment: CDR1 SGHRS and CDR2 YFSETQ. The length of the CDR3 is 14 residues. Trimming stripped 4 bases from V and 1 base from J, with 11 bases between. The CDR3 loop reads CASSTDRWNTEAFF. DNA for the CDR3: TGCGCCAGCAGCACGGACCGGTGGAACACTGAAGCTTTCTTT.

Comments on this clonotype: The junction departs from the called germline gene at one end, perhaps through a read error. The V call is TRBV7-7, the J call TRBJ2-1; 9 bases line up with TRBD2. Per germline, CDR1 SSHAT and CDR2 FNYEAQ (reference sequence). The CDR3 is 14 amino acids. The CDR3, as DNA: TGTGCTAGCAGCTTAGTTCGGACTAGCGCAGAGCAGTTCTTC. Translating it yields CASSLVRTSAEQFF.

This clonotype was seen a few times. V usage is TRBV18 and J usage is TRBJ1-5, with 7 bases lining up with TRBD1. V trimming: 0 bases; J trimming: 6 bases; junction bases outside the gene matches: 11. CDR3 size: 17 residues. The germline V gene encodes CDR1 KGHSH and CDR2 LQKENI. The CDR3 DNA reads TGTGCCAGCTCACCACCCCTAAGCAGGGACAGCTTTCAGCCCCAGCATTTT. It is translated as CASSPPLSRDSFQPQHF.

V usage is TRBV15 and J usage is TRBJ1-2; 8 positions agree with TRBD1. V was pared by 3 bases and J by 5 bases, with 8 bases of the junction left unmatched. The CDR3 is 15 amino acids. Germline lookup yields CDR1 LNHNV and CDR2 YYDKDF (reference sequence). CDR3 sequence reads: CATSSGRGPEYGYTF. The CDR3 coding sequence is TGTGCCACCAGCAGCGGCAGGGGGCCCGAGTATGGCTACACCTTC. Full variable domain (missing parts from reference TRBV15 and TRBJ1-2): DAMVIQNPRYQVTQFGKPVTLSCSQTLNHNVMYWYQQKSSQAPKLLFHYYDKDFNNEADTPDNFQSRRPNTSFCFLDIRSPGLGDTAMYLCATSSGRGPEYGYTFGSGTRLTVV.

V and J are TRBV7-3 and TRBJ2-2, with 10 bases lining up with TRBD1. The CDR3 consists of 19 residues. Germline V CDR1 and CDR2: SGHTA, FQGTGA. The V gene end was trimmed by 4 bases and the J gene end by 6 bases; junction bases not matched to a gene: 17. The CDR3 protein is CASSSPAPGQGTSAGELFF. The CDR3 nucleotides are TGTGCCAGCAGCTCTCCGGCCCCGGGACAGGGGACCTCGGCCGGGGAGCTGTTTTTT. The full variable domain, rest sourced from reference TRBV7-3 and TRBJ2-2, is GAGVSQTPSNKVTEKGKYVELRCDPISGHTALYWYRQSLGQGPEFLIYFQGTGAADDSGLPNDRFFAVRPEGSVSTLKIQRTERGDSAVYLCASSSPAPGQGTSAGELFFGEGSRLTVL.

Only a few counts were recorded for this clonotype. CDR3 in DNA: TGTGCCAGCTCCCCGGGACTAGCGACCTACGAGCAGTACTTC. This encodes CASSPGLATYEQYF. The chain couples TRBV18 to TRBJ2-7; 10 bases are a match to TRBD2. The CDR3 has 14 amino acids. Looked up from germline, CDR1 is KGHSH and CDR2 is LQKENI. The junction had 4 bases not matched to a gene; V was cut back by 6 bases and J by 2 bases.

This clonotype was seen a handful of times. The V gene is TRBV18, the J gene TRBJ1-5, with D hard to call. The germline V gene has CDR1 KGHSH and CDR2 LQKENI. This CDR3 spans 14 amino acids. V was trimmed by 2 bases and J by 0 bases, leaving 5 bases between them. As DNA, the CDR3 is TGTGCCAGCTCACCAGGGGATAGCAATCAGCCCCAGCATTTT. Its translation is CASSPGDSNQPQHF.

This clonotype was found a few times. This sequence joins TRBV7-3 and TRBJ2-2, with D unclear. The CDR3 runs 15 residues. Germline V gene data show CDR1 as SGHTA and CDR2 as FQGTGA. V was shortened by 2 bases and J by 3 bases, with 10 bases between the two germline ends. The CDR3, as DNA: TGTGCCAGCAGCTTAGGGTTTGGGTACACCGGGGAGCTGTTTTTT. It encodes CASSLGFGYTGELFF.

This clonotype was picked up a small number of times. The V call is TRBV4-3, the J call TRBJ1-1; tentative D call: TRBD1 (6 bases). Germline assignment: CDR1 LGHNA and CDR2 YSLEER. The CDR3 runs to 15 residues. Trimming removed 0 bases at V and 3 bases at J, with 11 bases between. The CDR3 spells CASSQDYDRHTEAFF. CDR3 nucleotide sequence: TGCGCCAGCAGCCAAGATTATGACAGGCACACTGAAGCTTTCTTT.

This chain uses TRBV6-2 or TRBV6-3 with TRBJ2-3; 14 bases line up with TRBD2. Per germline, CDR1 MNHEY and CDR2 SVGEGT. The CDR3 is 19 residues long. The junction had 11 bases not matched to a gene; V was cut back by 6 bases and J by 0 bases. This CDR3 is CASSAETSGRARSTDTQYF. The CDR3 DNA reads TGTGCCAGCAGCGCGGAGACTAGCGGGAGGGCCAGAAGCACAGATACGCAGTATTTT.

The rearrangement links TRBV20-1 to TRBJ1-1; the D gene is possibly TRBD1 (5 bases). Germline loops: CDR1 DFQATT, CDR2 SNEGSKA (reference sequence). The CDR3 loop spans 12 amino acids. Deletions cut 5 bases from V and 5 bases from J, with 12 bases between. The CDR3 here is CSAAPGRTEAFF. Written as DNA, the CDR3 is TGCAGTGCTGCCCCAGGGAGGACTGAAGCTTTCTTT.

This clonotype was seen more than once but under ten times. The V and J genes are TRBV20-1 and TRBJ2-1; no clear D. The CDR3 has 12 amino acids. The ends were cut back, 6 bases at V and 6 bases at J, with 12 bases in the middle. The germline gives CDR1 DFQATT, CDR2 SNEGSKA (reference sequence). Here the CDR3 DNA reads TGCAGTGCCCCTCCCCCCGCCAATGAGCAGTTCTTC. Its protein product is CSAPPPANEQFF.

This clonotype was picked up a small number of times. V usage is TRBV7-9 and J usage is TRBJ2-3, with D uncertain. CDR3 size: 15 residues. V dropped 4 bases and J dropped 0 bases, with 11 bases sitting between them. CDR1 and CDR2 (germline): SEHNR, FQNEAQ (reference sequence). The CDR3 sequence: CASSSHVGSTDTQYF. In DNA form, the CDR3 reads TGTGCCAGCAGCTCCCACGTGGGAAGCACAGATACGCAGTATTTT.

The chain is built from TRBV3-1 and TRBJ1-1; D perhaps matches TRBD1 (5 bases). The germline V gene encodes CDR1 LGHDT and CDR2 YNNKEL (reference sequence). This CDR3 has 14 amino acids. The ends were cut back, 3 bases at V and 0 bases at J, with 8 bases in the middle. CDR3 region: CASSQGLLNTEAFF. DNA for the CDR3: TGTGCCAGCAGCCAGGGACTGCTGAACACTGAAGCTTTCTTT.

This clonotype was seen only a few times. This sequence joins TRBV7-8 and TRBJ2-5, with 7 bases aligning to TRBD2. Losses at the gene ends were 5 bases for V and 5 bases for J; bases not matched to a gene: 11. This CDR3 spans 15 amino acids. CDR1 and CDR2 from the germline V gene are SGHVS and FQNEAQ. The CDR3 DNA is TGTGCCAGCAGCATCCTTGGCGGGGAGGGGGAGACCCAGTACTTC. Residues: CASSILGGEGETQYF.

With regard to this clonotype: Its ends do not fully match the called genes, so a read error is possible. The chain is built from TRBV14 and TRBJ2-7, with TRBD1 matching 9 bases. The CDR3 covers 14 residues. Germline V gives CDR1 SGHDN, CDR2 FVKESK. The CDR3 loop reads CASIQQTGGYEQYF. The CDR3 DNA is TGTGCCAGCATCCAACAGACAGGGGGCTACGAGCAGTACTTC. The whole variable domain, filled in from reference TRBV14 and TRBJ2-7, reads EAGVTQFPSHSVIEKGQTVTLRCDPISGHDNLYWYRRVMGKEIKFLLHFVKESKQDESGMPNNRFLAERTGGTYSTLKVQPAELEDSGVYFCASIQQTGGYEQYFGPGTRLTVT.